These T cell receptor beta chains were read from a single sample in a study of patients and donors after allogeneic stem cell transplantation. Each CDR3 protein is one row after TCRdb ran MiXCR on the RT-PCR reads. The sample records over 150,000 distinct CDR3 sequences, 30% being singletons. The sequenced sample was blood, either unsorted or a sorted T cell fraction (not recorded which). The receptors derive from a human donor who was either an allogeneic HSCT recipient or a stem cell or donor lymphocyte infusion donor (not recorded which). It is not recorded whose cells these are; they may come from a transplant donor. Each CDR3 is given with its conserved first and last residue. The order of the fields is J gene, CDR3 length, D gene, clone size, V gene, CDR3 DNA, CDR3 protein. D genes are given only for firm matches. Clone size is shown for a subset of rows, as once, few, many or a class of expanded clone.

TRBJ2-7,13,TRBD1,few,TRBV5-1,TGCGCATCTGCTGGACAGGGAAGGTACGAGCAGTACTTC,CASAGQGRYEQYF
TRBJ1-2,14,NA,few,TRBV7-9,TGTGCCAGCAGCTTAGTTCCAGTTAACTATGGCTACACCTTC,CASSLVPVNYGYTF
TRBJ1-1,12,NA,NA,TRBV20-1,TGCAGTGCTAAGGGACCGAACACTGAAGCTTTCTTT,CSAKGPNTEAFF
TRBJ1-5,15,NA,many,TRBV5-5,TGTGCCAGCAGCTTCGGACAGATTTTAAATCAGCCCCAGCATTTT,CASSFGQILNQPQHF
TRBJ1-1,16,NA,many,TRBV12-3/TRBV12-4,TGTGCCAGCAGTATAGGGGCAGGGTATGGGAACACTGAAGCTTTCTTT,CASSIGAGYGNTEAFF
TRBJ1-1,15,TRBD1,few,TRBV5-1,TGCGCCAGCAGCTTGGGGACAGGGGGCGATACTGAAGCTTTCTTT,CASSLGTGGDTEAFF
TRBJ1-5,14,NA,many,TRBV20-1,TGCAGTGCTAGGCCTCCATCCCGCAATCAGCCCCAGCATTTT,CSARPPSRNQPQHF
TRBJ2-7,11,NA,NA,TRBV7-9,TGTGCCAGCAGTTCACAGGGTGGGCAGTACTTC,CASSSQGGQYF
TRBJ1-5,14,TRBD1,NA,TRBV5-4,TGTGCCAGCAGCCGGGACAGGGAAGGTCAGCCCCAGCATTTT,CASSRDREGQPQHF
TRBJ1-5,12,NA,few,TRBV12-3/TRBV12-4,TGTGCCAGCAGTTTTGTCAATCAGCCCCAGCATTTT,CASSFVNQPQHF